A selection of T cell receptor beta chains follows, all from one sample in a study of cytotoxic CD8 clonotypes in ibrutinib-treated CLL. Assay: immunoSEQ multiplex PCR; the TCRdb copy retains only in-frame clones and omits some. Altogether 35,000 to 45,000 clones are present, roughly 50% being singletons, with the ten largest covering approximately 17%. The sequencing used PBMCs, collected before ibrutinib treatment. All receptors come from a human donor with chronic lymphocytic leukemia. Both conserved end residues are part of each CDR3. A D gene is named only where the DNA matches it firmly. Clone sizes are given selectively: once, few, many, or a class where the clone is expanded.

clone_size	v_call	cdr3_length	d_call	j_call	cdr3_aa	cdr3_nt
once	TRBV7-7	15	TRBD2	TRBJ2-5	CASSLGVRGGETQYF	TGTGCTAGCAGCTTAGGCGTCCGGGGAGGGGAGACCCAGTACTTC
.	TRBV6-5	14	.	TRBJ2-7	CASSYTRSSYEQYF	TGTGCCAGCAGTTACACTAGGAGCTCCTACGAGCAGTACTTC
few	TRBV9	13	.	TRBJ1-2	CASIPRGEYGYTF	TGTGCCAGCATCCCGAGGGGGGAATATGGCTACACCTTC
.	TRBV4-2	14	TRBD1	TRBJ1-2	CASSQVGTGGGYTF	TGTGCCAGCAGCCAAGTAGGGACAGGGGGTGGCTACACCTTC
few	TRBV2	14	.	TRBJ1-5	CASSVSGRGQPQHF	TGTGCCAGCAGTGTTTCAGGGCGCGGTCAGCCCCAGCATTTT
.	TRBV12-2	21	.	TRBJ2-1	CASRLIITWDGEGPTYNEQFF	TGTGCAAGTCGCTTGATTATTACTTGGGACGGGGAGGGTCCGACCTACAATGAGCAGTTCTTC
.	TRBV9	18	.	TRBJ2-6	CASSPERDLPSGANVLTF	TGTGCCAGCAGCCCCGAACGGGACTTACCTTCTGGGGCCAACGTCCTGACTTTC
few	TRBV7-9	15	TRBD1	TRBJ2-3	CASSQGQPMTDTQYF	TGTGCCAGCAGCCAGGGACAGCCTATGACAGATACGCAGTATTTT
few	TRBV6-1	15	.	TRBJ1-1	CASSEVGQTNTEAFF	TGTGCCAGCAGTGAAGTAGGGCAGACCAACACTGAAGCTTTCTTT
.	TRBV7-9	16	.	TRBJ1-1	CASSLKLGLQNTEAFF	TGTGCCAGCAGCTTAAAGTTGGGACTCCAGAACACTGAAGCTTTCTTT
few	TRBV7-7	15	TRBD1	TRBJ2-1	CASSPGQGANNEQFF	TGTGCTAGCAGTCCAGGACAGGGGGCAAACAATGAGCAGTTCTTC
.	TRBV2	16	.	TRBJ2-2	CASSELGTLNTGELFF	TGTGCCAGCAGTGAACTCGGGACACTTAACACCGGGGAGCTGTTTTTT
.	TRBV19	13	.	TRBJ2-1	CASRDVSYNEQFF	TGTGCCAGTAGGGACGTATCCTACAATGAGCAGTTCTTC
.	TRBV19	12	.	TRBJ2-4	CASISLGNIQYF	TGTGCCAGTATTTCTTTAGGAAACATTCAGTACTTC
.	TRBV28	15	TRBD1	TRBJ2-2	CASSAGTGNTGELFF	TGTGCCAGCAGCGCCGGGACAGGGAACACCGGGGAGCTGTTTTTT
.	TRBV25-1	15	.	TRBJ2-1	CASSELRPFYNEQFF	TGTGCCAGCAGTGAACTAAGGCCTTTCTACAATGAGCAGTTCTTC
.	TRBV5-1	16	TRBD2	TRBJ2-3	CASTLGGETSTDTQYF	TGCGCCAGCACCCTTGGGGGGGAGACGAGCACAGATACGCAGTATTTT
few	TRBV28	16	TRBD1	TRBJ1-6	CASSVRQGVGNSPLHF	TGTGCCAGCAGTGTACGACAGGGAGTAGGTAATTCACCCCTCCACTTT
.	TRBV6-1	13	TRBD1	TRBJ1-2	CASSEIETGIYTF	TGTGCCAGCAGTGAAATCGAGACAGGGATCTACACCTTC
.	TRBV27	15	.	TRBJ2-7	CASSWSGRSSYEQYF	TGTGCCAGCAGTTGGTCGGGCAGAAGCTCCTACGAGCAGTACTTC
few	TRBV5-4	15	.	TRBJ1-6	CASSPPGRPNSPLHF	TGTGCCAGCAGCCCTCCCGGCAGGCCTAATTCACCCCTCCACTTT
.	TRBV6-5	14	TRBD2	TRBJ2-7	CASRSGLAGGRQYF	TGTGCCAGCAGATCCGGACTAGCGGGGGGGCGGCAGTACTTC
few	TRBV30	11	.	TRBJ1-1	CAWITPGRAFF	TGTGCCTGGATTACCCCCGGGCGTGCTTTCTTT
few	TRBV4-1	16	TRBD2	TRBJ2-5	CASSLILAASGETQYF	TGCGCCAGCAGCCTTATTCTAGCGGCCAGTGGGGAGACCCAGTACTTC
.	TRBV10-3	17	TRBD2	TRBJ2-5	CAISVGPGTSGQETQYF	TGTGCCATCAGTGTTGGGCCCGGGACTAGCGGACAAGAGACCCAGTACTTC
.	TRBV7-8	15	.	TRBJ1-4	CASSRQQLTNEKLFF	TGTGCCAGCAGCCGCCAACAGTTGACTAATGAAAAACTGTTTTTT
.	TRBV7-9	14	TRBD1	TRBJ1-1	CASSPTTGPAEAFF	TGTGCCAGCAGCCCCACGACAGGGCCTGCTGAAGCTTTCTTT
once	TRBV2	15	TRBD2	TRBJ2-7	CASRRGLAGVYEQYF	TGTGCCAGCAGGCGCGGACTAGCGGGGGTCTACGAGCAGTACTTC
.	TRBV6-6	16	TRBD2	TRBJ2-7	CASRDGGLAVTYEQYF	TGTGCCAGCAGAGACGGCGGACTAGCGGTGACCTACGAGCAGTACTTC